This T cell receptor beta chain came from a study of cytomegalovirus exposure and HLA in healthy donors. The study's findings and limits: Later analysis placed DRB1 highest and HLA-C lowest in TCR association rates, which differed by HLA locus. Cytomegalovirus-associated status was assigned to about 160 TCR beta chains.

Concerning this clone: Its antigen is not identified.

The ends lost 10 bases at V and 4 bases at J; junction bases unmatched: 9. Per the germline V gene, CDR1 is MNHEY and CDR2 is SMNVEV (reference sequence). This CDR3 spans 14 amino acids. PCR was performed using 60 Vbeta and 13 Jbeta primers. Clones were read by immunoSEQ multiplex PCR, and TCRdb kept only the in-frame ones, dropping some. The sample carries hundreds of thousands of clones, around 65% recorded once. Whereas donors were nominally healthy upon sampling, unrecorded immune exposures were probable. The J gene is TRBJ2-3, the V gene TRBV27; 9 nucleotides line up with TRBD2. The TCR originated in a female donor in good health and CMV-seronegative. Source material: PBMCs. CDR3 sequence: CATRSGRRPDTQYF. Here the CDR3 DNA reads TGTGCCACCCGAAGCGGGAGGAGGCCAGATACGCAGTATTTT.